This paragraph covers one T cell receptor beta chain sequence. Its antigen is as yet unknown. Original processing notes: CDR3 differences across clinicopathological groups were used to build a distant-metastasis classifier for papillary thyroid cancer. TCRdb recomputed clones from the PCR reads via MiXCR. TCRdb's processing, not the authors' own work, is the source of the V and J calls. The sample has about 38,000 clones, 25% to 30% seen once; the top ten hold roughly a tenth. The record originates from a study of metastatic and nonmetastatic thyroid tumors. Across the study: Samples came from malignant and benign thyroid patients, and repertoires were compared across blood and tumor or nodule tissue. Study-level findings and limits: For both blood and tumor, malignant thyroid tumors reportedly showed significantly higher TCR beta diversity than benign nodules did.

No treatment had been given to any patient before thyroid surgery. This TCR derives from a male donor with papillary thyroid cancer or a benign thyroid nodule (not recorded which). Some clones in this sample may be carry-over from other donors' samples. Material for sequencing was blood.

As DNA, the CDR3 is TGTGCCAGCAGCACAGGGGGCACTGAAGCTTTCTTT. It encodes CASSTGGTEAFF. The chain combines TRBV11-3 with TRBJ1-1, with TRBD1 matching 8 bases. Germline CDR1 SGHNT, CDR2 YENEEA. CDR3 length: 12 amino acids. The J segment lost 4 bases and the V segment lost 5 bases, leaving 0 bases of the junction unmatched.